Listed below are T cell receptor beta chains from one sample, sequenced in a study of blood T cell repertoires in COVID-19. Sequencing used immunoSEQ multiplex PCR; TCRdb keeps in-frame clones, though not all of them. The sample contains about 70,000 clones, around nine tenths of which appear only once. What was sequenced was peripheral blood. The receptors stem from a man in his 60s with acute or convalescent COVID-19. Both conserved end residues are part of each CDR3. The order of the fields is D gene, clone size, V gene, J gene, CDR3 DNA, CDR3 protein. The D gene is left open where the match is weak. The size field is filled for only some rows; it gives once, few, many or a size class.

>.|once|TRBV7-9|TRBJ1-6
TGTGCCAGCAGGACGGACAGCACCTATAATTCACCCCTCCACTTT
CASRTDSTYNSPLHF
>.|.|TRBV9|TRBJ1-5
TGTGCCAGCAGCGTTGTCGGCACCCATCCGGCCAGGGAAGAACTAAGGAGCAATCAGCCCCAGCATTTT
CASSVVGTHPAREELRSNQPQHF
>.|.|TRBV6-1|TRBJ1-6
TGTGCCAGCAGTGAAGCGGTGGGGAGCTCCTATAATTCACCCCTCCACTTT
CASSEAVGSSYNSPLHF
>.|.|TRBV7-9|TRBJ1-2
TGTGCCAGCAGCTTGAAAGGACTCAGTAACTATGGCTACACCTTC
CASSLKGLSNYGYTF
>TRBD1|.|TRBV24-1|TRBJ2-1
TGTGCCACCAGCCACAGGGGGCCGGGTGAGCAGTTCTTC
CATSHRGPGEQFF
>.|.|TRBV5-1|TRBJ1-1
TGCGCCAGCAGCGCCCAGGGCCCGAACACTGAAGCTTTCTTT
CASSAQGPNTEAFF
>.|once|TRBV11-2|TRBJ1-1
TGTGCCAGCAGCTTACCCTCAGGGGCCACTGAAGCTTTCTTT
CASSLPSGATEAFF
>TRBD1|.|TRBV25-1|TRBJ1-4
TGTGCCAGCGGACCCTCAGGACAGGGTTATGAAAAACTGTTTTTT
CASGPSGQGYEKLFF
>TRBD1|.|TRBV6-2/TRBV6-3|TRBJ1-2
TGTGCCAGCAGTTACTCCGGGACAGGGAATAACTATGGCTACACCTTC
CASSYSGTGNNYGYTF
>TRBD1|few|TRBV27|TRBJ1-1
TGTGCCAGCAGTAACACAGGGGGCGCTGAAGCTTTCTTT
CASSNTGGAEAFF
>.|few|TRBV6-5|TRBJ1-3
TGTGCCAGCAGAACAGGGCCCACTGGAAACACCATATATTTT
CASRTGPTGNTIYF
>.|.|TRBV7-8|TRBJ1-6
TGTGCCAGCAGCTCTGTGGGGGCCAATAATTCACCCCTCCACTTT
CASSSVGANNSPLHF
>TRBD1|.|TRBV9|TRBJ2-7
TGTGCCAGCAGCGTAGGGACAGGGAGATCCTACGAGCAGTACTTC
CASSVGTGRSYEQYF
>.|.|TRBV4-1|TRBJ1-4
TGCGCCAGCAGCCAAGAGTCGGGGATCGCGCACCGAAAACTGTTTTTT
CASSQESGIAHRKLFF
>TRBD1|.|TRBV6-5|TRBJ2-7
TGTGCCAGCAGTTCAGTGGGACAGGGGGTTGGCGAGCAGTACTTC
CASSSVGQGVGEQYF
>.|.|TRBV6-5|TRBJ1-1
TGTGCCAGCAGTTACAGGGGAGGAGACACTGAAGCTTTCTTT
CASSYRGGDTEAFF
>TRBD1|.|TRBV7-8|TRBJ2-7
TGTGCCAGCAGCTTATCTCCAGGGGGAACATACGAGCAGTACTTC
CASSLSPGGTYEQYF
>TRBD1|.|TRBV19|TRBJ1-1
TGTGCCAGTAGTACTGACAGGGTGAACACTGAAGCTTTCTTT
CASSTDRVNTEAFF
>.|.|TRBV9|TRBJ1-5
TGTGCCAGCAGCGCAGAGGACAGCTCCAATCAGCCCCAGCATTTT
CASSAEDSSNQPQHF